A selection of T cell receptor beta chains follows, all from one sample in a study of T cell repertoires in cytomegalovirus infection. The antigens of these receptors remain unknown. TCRdb fed the reads into MiXCR, producing one record per CDR3 protein. The sample consists of roughly 860,000 distinct CDR3 sequences, 30% to 35% of them appearing once. This specimen consisted of cultured CD8+ T cells from PBMCs, obtained from culture after CMV antigen stimulation. The receptor source for this set is a human donor in good health (CMV status not recorded). Some clones in this sample may be carry-over from other donors' samples. The CDR3 runs from the conserved cysteine through the conserved F or W. The D gene is left open where the match is weak. The size entry is marked missing in some rows and otherwise reads once, few, many or a size class.

clone_size	v_call	d_call	j_call	cdr3_aa	cdr3_nt
few	TRBV6-1	NA	TRBJ2-1	CASRSLGGGPHNEQFF	TGTGCCAGCAGGTCCCTGGGGGGGGGGCCACACAATGAGCAGTTCTTC
NA	TRBV9	TRBD1	TRBJ1-5	CASSHGTGSGQPQHF	TGTGCCAGCAGCCACGGGACAGGGAGCGGTCAGCCCCAGCATTTT
NA	TRBV12-3/TRBV12-4	NA	TRBJ2-4	CTSTMADIFIAKNIQYF	TGTACCAGCACTATGGCGGACATTTTTATAGCCAAAAACATTCAGTACTTC
NA	TRBV6-5	NA	TRBJ2-2	CASSYSDSYTGELFF	TGTGCCAGCAGTTACTCGGACAGTTACACCGGGGAGCTGTTTTTT
NA	TRBV4-1	NA	TRBJ2-7	CASSQDRILTSSSYEQYF	TGCGCCAGCAGCCAAGATCGAATCCTCACTTCCAGCTCCTACGAGCAGTACTTC
few	TRBV6-5	NA	TRBJ1-5	CASSYGPLGKPQHF	TGTGCCAGCAGTTACGGGCCCTTGGGAAAGCCCCAGCATTTT
NA	TRBV6-2/TRBV6-3	NA	TRBJ1-2	CASTPTDRYGYTF	TGTGCCAGCACCCCGACGGACCGCTATGGCTACACCTTC
once	TRBV7-6	NA	TRBJ1-1	CASSLERGVNTEAFF	TGTGCCAGCAGCTTAGAGAGAGGGGTGAACACTGAAGCTTTCTTT
NA	TRBV27	TRBD1	TRBJ1-1	CASSPLTTGQGLWTEAFF	TGTGCCAGCAGCCCCCTTACCACGGGACAGGGGCTATGGACTGAAGCTTTCTTT
few	TRBV12-3/TRBV12-4	NA	TRBJ2-7	CASSDQGVYEQYF	TGTGCCAGCAGTGACCAAGGGGTTTACGAGCAGTACTTC
NA	TRBV7-9	NA	TRBJ1-2	CASSSTWGSNYGYTF	TGTGCCAGCAGCTCCACCTGGGGTTCTAATTATGGCTACACCTTC
NA	TRBV24-1	TRBD1	TRBJ1-2	CATSGQGAQDGYTF	TGTGCCACCAGTGGACAGGGGGCGCAGGATGGCTACACCTTC
few	TRBV10-3	NA	TRBJ2-3	CAISEGPSTDTQYF	TGTGCCATCAGTGAGGGACCCAGCACAGATACGCAGTATTTT
few	TRBV19	TRBD1	TRBJ1-2	CASSIKRGDRGGYTF	TGTGCCAGTAGTATAAAGAGAGGGGACAGAGGAGGCTACACCTTC
many	TRBV7-7	NA	TRBJ2-5	CASSPQPGAGETQYF	TGTGCTAGCAGCCCCCAACCGGGGGCAGGAGAGACCCAGTACTTC
NA	TRBV4-3	NA	TRBJ2-4	CASSHALLAKNIQYF	TGCGCCAGCAGCCATGCACTATTAGCCAAAAACATTCAGTACTTC
few	TRBV7-9	NA	TRBJ1-2	CASPIFGSGNYGYTF	TGTGCCAGCCCTATATTCGGTTCAGGGAACTATGGCTACACCTTC
few	TRBV24-1	NA	TRBJ1-5	CATSKNGTEFNQPQHF	TGTGCCACCAGTAAGAACGGGACGGAGTTCAATCAGCCCCAGCATTTT
NA	TRBV19	TRBD1	TRBJ2-3	CASSTLQGENTDTQYF	TGTGCCAGTAGTACACTACAGGGGGAAAACACAGATACGCAGTATTTT
many	TRBV7-8	TRBD2	TRBJ2-1	CASSLARWLAGSYNEQFF	TGTGCCAGCAGCTTAGCTCGGTGGCTAGCGGGCTCCTACAATGAGCAGTTCTTC
NA	TRBV6-6	NA	TRBJ1-5	CASSYTREFNQPQHF	TGTGCCAGCAGTTACACACGGGAATTCAATCAGCCCCAGCATTTT
many	TRBV7-9	TRBD1	TRBJ1-4	CASSPTGTGPPTNEKLFF	TGTGCCAGCAGTCCGACCGGGACAGGGCCCCCAACTAATGAAAAACTGTTTTTT
NA	TRBV9	NA	TRBJ2-2	CASSVGPNTGELFF	TGTGCCAGCAGCGTAGGTCCGAACACCGGGGAGCTGTTTTTT